This T cell receptor (beta chain) was captured in a study of blood T cell repertoires in COVID-19. Study in general: Some COVID-19 samples were acute and others convalescent; all came from the United States, Italy and Spain. Sample material is recorded as cDNA or gDNA derived from T cells, B-cell-depleted T cells, or PBMCs.

Original analysis: Nucleated cell number was recorded as an estimate derived from reference gene primer amplification. Here immunoSEQ multiplex PCR was the method, and the copy in TCRdb shows in-frame clones only, minus some. V and J calls and clone size come straight from that table; D and trimming were deduced from the DNA. The sample gives roughly 310,000 clones, 88% of which show up once; approximately 4% is in the top ten. Germline V gene data show CDR1 as MGHRA and CDR2 as YSYEKL. V gave up 0 bases and J gave up 2 bases, with 11 bases separating them. This CDR3 spans 16 amino acids. The sample was peripheral blood. This chain uses TRBV4-1 with TRBJ1-5, with D possibly matching TRBD1 (6 bases). The TCR was taken from a woman between 45 and 60 years old with active or convalescent COVID-19. The CDR3 reads CASSQDWGLGNQPQHF. Written as DNA, the CDR3 is TGCGCCAGCAGCCAAGATTGGGGGCTAGGCAATCAGCCCCAGCATTTT.